This T cell receptor (beta chain) appears in the sequencing data of a study of blood T cell repertoires in COVID-19. Study at large: From the United States, Italy and Spain came samples of acute and convalescent COVID-19. Nucleic acid was either cDNA or gDNA, and it came from T cells, B-cell-depleted T cells, or PBMCs.

Seattle-derived patients entered the study during active infection and were followed longitudinally. Authors' analysis steps: Scientists estimated how many nucleated cells there were by amplifying reference gene primers. The protocol was immunoSEQ multiplex PCR, while the TCRdb copy is restricted to in-frame clones and leaves out a portion. That table is the source of V, J and clone size, and D and trimming were worked out from the DNA. The sample lists 120,000 or so clones, around 80% occurring once. The germline V gene has CDR1 SGDLS and CDR2 YYNGEE. V shed 0 bases and J shed 5 bases, with 15 bases lying between them. The CDR3 length is 15 residues.

The sample was peripheral blood. This chain uses TRBV9 with TRBJ2-7, with D maybe TRBD1 (6 bases). This sequence was found in a man younger than 45 with COVID-19, enrolled during active disease. The CDR3 is CASSVDEGTIDEQYF. The CDR3 DNA is TGTGCCAGCAGCGTAGACGAGGGGACAATCGACGAGCAGTACTTC. Looking up the rest from reference TRBV9 and TRBJ2-7 gives the full variable domain: DSGVTQTPKHLITATGQRVTLRCSPRSGDLSVYWYQQSLDQGLQFLIQYYNGEERAKGNILERFSAQQFPDLHSELNLSSLELGDSALYFCASSVDEGTIDEQYFGPGTRLTVT.